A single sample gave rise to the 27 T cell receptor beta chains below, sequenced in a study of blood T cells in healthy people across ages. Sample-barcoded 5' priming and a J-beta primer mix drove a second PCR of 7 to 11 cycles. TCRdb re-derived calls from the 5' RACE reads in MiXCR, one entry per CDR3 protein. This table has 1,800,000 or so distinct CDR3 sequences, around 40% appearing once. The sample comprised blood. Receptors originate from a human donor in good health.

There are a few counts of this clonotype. Here the CDR3 DNA reads TGTGCCAGCAGCCAAGAGGGAGTTGGACAGGCGGACTATGGCTACACCTTC. Translating it yields CASSQEGVGQADYGYTF. V usage is TRBV14 and J usage is TRBJ1-2, with 7 bases aligning to TRBD1. Germline V gene data show CDR1 as SGHDN and CDR2 as FVKESK. The V segment lost 0 bases and the J segment 3 bases; nucleotides outside the gene matches: 10. There are 17 residues in the CDR3.

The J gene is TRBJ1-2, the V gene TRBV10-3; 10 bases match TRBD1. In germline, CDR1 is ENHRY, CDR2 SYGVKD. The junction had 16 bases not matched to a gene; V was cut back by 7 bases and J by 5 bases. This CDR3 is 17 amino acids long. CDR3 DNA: TGTGCCATCACCAAGACAGGGGGCGCCGGTTTTTGGTATGGCTACACCTTC. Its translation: CAITKTGGAGFWYGYTF.

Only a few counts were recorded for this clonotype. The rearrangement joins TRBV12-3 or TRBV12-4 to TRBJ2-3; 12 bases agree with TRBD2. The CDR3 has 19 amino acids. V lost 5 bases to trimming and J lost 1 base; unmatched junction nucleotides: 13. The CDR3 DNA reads TGTGCCAGCAGTGACATGCTAGCGGGGGGGCCTAGGCGCACAGATACGCAGTATTTT. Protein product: CASSDMLAGGPRRTDTQYF.

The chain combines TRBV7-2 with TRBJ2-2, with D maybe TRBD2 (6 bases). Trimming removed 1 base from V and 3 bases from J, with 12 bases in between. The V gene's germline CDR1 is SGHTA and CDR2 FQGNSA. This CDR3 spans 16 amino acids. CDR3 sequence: CASSLVGGAYTGELFF. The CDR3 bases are TGTGCCAGCAGCTTAGTGGGGGGAGCGTACACCGGGGAGCTGTTTTTT. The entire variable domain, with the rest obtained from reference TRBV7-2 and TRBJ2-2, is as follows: GAGVSQSPSNKVTEKGKDVELRCDPISGHTALYWYRQSLGQGLEFLIYFQGNSAPDKSGLPSDRFSAERTGGSVSTLTIQRTQQEDSAVYLCASSLVGGAYTGELFFGEGSRLTVL.

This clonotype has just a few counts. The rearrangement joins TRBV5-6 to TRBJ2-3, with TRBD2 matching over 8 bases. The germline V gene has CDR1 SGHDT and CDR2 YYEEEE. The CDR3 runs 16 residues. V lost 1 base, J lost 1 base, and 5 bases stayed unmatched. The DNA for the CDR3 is TGTGCCAGCAGCTTGCTGGGGACTAGAGGCACAGATACGCAGTATTTT. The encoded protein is CASSLLGTRGTDTQYF. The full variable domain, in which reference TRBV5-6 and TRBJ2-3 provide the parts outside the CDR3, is DAGVTQSPTHLIKTRGQQVTLRCSPKSGHDTVSWYQQALGQGPQFIFQYYEEEERQRGNFPDRFSGHQFPNYSSELNVNALLLGDSALYLCASSLLGTRGTDTQYFGPGTRLTVL.

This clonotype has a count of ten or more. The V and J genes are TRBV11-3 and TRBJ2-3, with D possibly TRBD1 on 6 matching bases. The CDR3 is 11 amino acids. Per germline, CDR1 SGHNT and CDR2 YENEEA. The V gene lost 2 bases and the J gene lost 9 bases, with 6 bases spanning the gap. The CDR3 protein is CASSLTGTQYF. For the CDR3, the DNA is TGTGCCAGCAGCTTAACAGGGACGCAGTATTTT. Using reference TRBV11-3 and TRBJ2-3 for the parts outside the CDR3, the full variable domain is EAGVVQSPRYKIIEKKQPVAFWCNPISGHNTLYWYLQNLGQGPELLIRYENEEAVDDSQLPKDRFSAERLKGVDSTLKIQPAELGDSAVYLCASSLTGTQYFGPGTRLTVL.

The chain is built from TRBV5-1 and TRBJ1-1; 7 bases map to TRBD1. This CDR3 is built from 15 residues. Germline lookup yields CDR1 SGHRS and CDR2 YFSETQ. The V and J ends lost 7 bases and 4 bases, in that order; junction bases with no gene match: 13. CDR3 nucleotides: TGCGCCAGCGGCCCCACTCCACAGGGGTTCACTGAAGCTTTCTTT. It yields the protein CASGPTPQGFTEAFF.

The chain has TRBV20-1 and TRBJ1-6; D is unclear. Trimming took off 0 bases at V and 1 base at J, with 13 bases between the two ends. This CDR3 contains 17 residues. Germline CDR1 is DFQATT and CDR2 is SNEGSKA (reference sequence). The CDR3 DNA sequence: TGCAGTGCTAGAGACGTAGAGGGTGTATCCTATAATTCACCCCTCCACTTT. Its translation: CSARDVEGVSYNSPLHF.

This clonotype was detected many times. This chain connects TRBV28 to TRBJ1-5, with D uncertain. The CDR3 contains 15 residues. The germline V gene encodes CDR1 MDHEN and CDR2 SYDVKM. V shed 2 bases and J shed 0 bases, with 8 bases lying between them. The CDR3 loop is CASSLGPYSNQPQHF. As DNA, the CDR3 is TGTGCCAGCAGTTTAGGTCCTTATAGCAATCAGCCCCAGCATTTT.

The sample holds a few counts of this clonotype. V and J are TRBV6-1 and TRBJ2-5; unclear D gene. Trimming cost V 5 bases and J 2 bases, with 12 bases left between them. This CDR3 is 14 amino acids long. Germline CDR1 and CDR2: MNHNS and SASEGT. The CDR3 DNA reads TGTGCCAGCAGTACCACTATACCGCAAGAGACCCAGTACTTC. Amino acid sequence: CASSTTIPQETQYF.

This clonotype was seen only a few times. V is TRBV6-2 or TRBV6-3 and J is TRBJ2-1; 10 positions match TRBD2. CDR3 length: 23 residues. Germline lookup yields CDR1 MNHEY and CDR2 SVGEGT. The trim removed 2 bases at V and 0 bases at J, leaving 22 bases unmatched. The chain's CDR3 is CASSYLYLNPTSGEPPSYNEQFF. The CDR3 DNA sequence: TGTGCCAGCAGTTACCTTTACCTCAACCCAACTAGCGGGGAGCCTCCCTCCTACAATGAGCAGTTCTTC.

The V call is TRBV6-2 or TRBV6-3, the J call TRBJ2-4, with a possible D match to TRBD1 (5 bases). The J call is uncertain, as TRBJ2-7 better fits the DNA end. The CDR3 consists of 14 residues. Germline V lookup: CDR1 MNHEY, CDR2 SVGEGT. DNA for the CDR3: TGTGCCAGCAGCCCCTTGACAGAAAGGCACGAGCAGTACTTC. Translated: CASSPLTERHEQYF.

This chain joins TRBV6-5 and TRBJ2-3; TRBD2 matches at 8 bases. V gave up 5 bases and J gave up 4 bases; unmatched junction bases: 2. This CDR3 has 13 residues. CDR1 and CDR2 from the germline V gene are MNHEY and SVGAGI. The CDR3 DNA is TGTGCCAGCAGTCGGACTAGCCCAGATACGCAGTATTTT. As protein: CASSRTSPDTQYF.

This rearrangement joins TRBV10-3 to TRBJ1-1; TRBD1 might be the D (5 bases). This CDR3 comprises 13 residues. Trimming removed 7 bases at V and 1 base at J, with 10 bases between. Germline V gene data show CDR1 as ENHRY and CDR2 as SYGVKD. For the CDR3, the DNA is TGTGCCATCAAAGAGGGGCCGAACACTGAAGCTTTCTTT. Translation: CAIKEGPNTEAFF.

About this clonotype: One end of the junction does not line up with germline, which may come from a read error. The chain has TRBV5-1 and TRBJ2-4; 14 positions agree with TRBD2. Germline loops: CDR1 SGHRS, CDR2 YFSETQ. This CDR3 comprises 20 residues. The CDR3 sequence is CASTLGLPSGTSGGRNTQYF. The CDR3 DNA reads TGCGCCAGCACCCTTGGGCTCCCATCCGGGACTAGCGGGGGTAGGAACACTCAGTACTTC. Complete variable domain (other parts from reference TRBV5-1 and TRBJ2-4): KAGVTQTPRYLIKTRGQQVTLSCSPISGHRSVSWYQQTPGQGLQFLFEYFSETQRNKGNFPGRFSGRQFSNSRSEMNVSTLELGDSALYLCASTLGLPSGTSGGRNTQYFGAGTRLSVL.

Here the CDR3 DNA reads TGTGCCAGCAGCTTATCGGTAGGGGGCCAAGAGACCCAGTACTTC. Its translation: CASSLSVGGQETQYF. The chain is built from TRBV7-9 and TRBJ2-7, with a weak D call TRBD1 (6 bases). The J call may not be correct, given that the DNA end is closer to TRBJ2-5. The CDR3 has 15 residues. Germline-derived CDR1 and CDR2 are SEHNR and FQNEAQ (reference sequence).

CDR3 amino acids: CASSSLVTPLRETQYF. The DNA of the CDR3 is TGTGCCAGCAGCTCGTTAGTAACACCTTTAAGGGAGACCCAGTACTTC. V and J are TRBV5-6 and TRBJ2-5; D unresolved. Germline values: CDR1 SGHDT, CDR2 YYEEEE. The CDR3 sequence is 16 residues long. The germline V and J ends were trimmed by 3 bases and 5 bases, with 20 bases remaining between them.

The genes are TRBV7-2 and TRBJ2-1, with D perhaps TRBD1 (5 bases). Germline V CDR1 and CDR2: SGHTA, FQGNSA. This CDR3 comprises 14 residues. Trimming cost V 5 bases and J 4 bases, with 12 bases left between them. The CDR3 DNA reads TGTGCCAGCAGCGACAGTGACCCTTACAATGAGCAGTTCTTC. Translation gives CASSDSDPYNEQFF.

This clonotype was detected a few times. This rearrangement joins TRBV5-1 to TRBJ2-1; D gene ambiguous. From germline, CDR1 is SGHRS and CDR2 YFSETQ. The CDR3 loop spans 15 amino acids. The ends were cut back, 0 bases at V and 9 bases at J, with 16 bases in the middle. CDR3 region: CASSLGHAQGGEQFF. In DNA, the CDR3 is TGCGCCAGCAGCTTGGGCCACGCTCAAGGTGGTGAGCAGTTCTTC.

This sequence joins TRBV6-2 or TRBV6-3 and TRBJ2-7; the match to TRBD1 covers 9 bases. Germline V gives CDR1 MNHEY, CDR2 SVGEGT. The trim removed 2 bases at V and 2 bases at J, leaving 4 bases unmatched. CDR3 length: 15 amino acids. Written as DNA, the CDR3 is TGTGCCAGCAGTTACAGAGGACAGGGGCCCTACGAGCAGTACTTC. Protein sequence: CASSYRGQGPYEQYF.

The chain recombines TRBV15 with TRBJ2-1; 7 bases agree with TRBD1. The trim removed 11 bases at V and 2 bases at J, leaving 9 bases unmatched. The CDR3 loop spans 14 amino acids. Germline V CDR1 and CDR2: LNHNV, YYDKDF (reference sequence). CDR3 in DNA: TGTGCCGCCGCGCACGGGACAGCCTACAATGAGCAGTTCTTC. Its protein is CAAAHGTAYNEQFF. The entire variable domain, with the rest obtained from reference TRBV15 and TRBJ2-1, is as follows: DAMVIQNPRYQVTQFGKPVTLSCSQTLNHNVMYWYQQKSSQAPKLLFHYYDKDFNNEADTPDNFQSRRPNTSFCFLDIRSPGLGDTAMYLCAAAHGTAYNEQFFGPGTRLTVL.

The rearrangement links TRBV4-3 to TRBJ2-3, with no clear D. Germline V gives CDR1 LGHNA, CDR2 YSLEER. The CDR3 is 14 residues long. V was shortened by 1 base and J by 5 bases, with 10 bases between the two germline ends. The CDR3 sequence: CASSQAIWEDTQYF. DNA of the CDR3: TGCGCCAGCAGCCAAGCGATTTGGGAAGATACGCAGTATTTT.

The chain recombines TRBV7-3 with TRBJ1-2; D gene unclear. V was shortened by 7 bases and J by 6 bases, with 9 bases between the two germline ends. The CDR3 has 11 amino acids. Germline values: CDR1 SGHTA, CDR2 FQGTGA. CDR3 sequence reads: CASTSGDGYTF. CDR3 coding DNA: TGTGCCAGCACCTCCGGGGATGGCTACACCTTC.

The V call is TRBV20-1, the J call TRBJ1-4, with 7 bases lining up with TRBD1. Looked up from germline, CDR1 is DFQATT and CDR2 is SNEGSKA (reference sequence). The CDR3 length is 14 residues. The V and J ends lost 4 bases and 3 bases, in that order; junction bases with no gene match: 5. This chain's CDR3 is CSAIPDRSNEKLFF. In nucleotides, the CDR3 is TGCAGTGCTATCCCGGACAGGTCTAATGAAAAACTGTTTTTT.

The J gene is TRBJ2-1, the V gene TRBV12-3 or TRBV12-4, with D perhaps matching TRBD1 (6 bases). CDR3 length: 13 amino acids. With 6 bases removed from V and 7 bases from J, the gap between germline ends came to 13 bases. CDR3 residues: CASRSGTPNEQFF. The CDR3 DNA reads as TGTGCCAGCAGATCCGGGACACCAAATGAGCAGTTCTTC.

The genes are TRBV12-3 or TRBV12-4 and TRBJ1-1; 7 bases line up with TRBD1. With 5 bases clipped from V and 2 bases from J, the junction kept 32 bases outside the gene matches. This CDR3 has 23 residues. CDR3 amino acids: CASSPPGTEITYLFCSHNTEAFF. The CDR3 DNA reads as TGTGCCAGCAGTCCCCCCGGGACAGAAATAACGTACCTGTTCTGCTCACACAACACTGAAGCTTTCTTT.

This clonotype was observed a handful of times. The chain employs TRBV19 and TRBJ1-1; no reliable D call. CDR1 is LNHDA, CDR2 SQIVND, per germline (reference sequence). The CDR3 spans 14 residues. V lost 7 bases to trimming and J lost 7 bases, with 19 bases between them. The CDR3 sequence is CASTWAPSAGEAFF. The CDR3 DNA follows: TGTGCCAGTACCTGGGCCCCGTCGGCAGGTGAAGCTTTCTTT.